Following are 19 T cell receptor beta chains from one sample sequenced in a study of T cells in Graves' hyperthyroidism and ophthalmopathy (dated by TCRdb to about 2019). Libraries were prepared through multiplex PCR. The sequencer listed for this sample is Illumina HiSeq 2000. TCR beta CDR3 regions were amplified from RNA transcripts. The first round of RT-PCR for the TCR CDR3 was performed with the HTBI primer set and the Qiagen OneStep RT-PCR kit. The public reads were reanalyzed by TCRdb: fastp trimming at Q25, MiXCR alignment, in-frame beta chains only. Each CDR3 protein appears once, grouped with its most common genes and DNA. The sample data list some 570,000 distinct CDR3 sequences, and approximately 17% of these were observed just once. The ten largest account for approximately 16% of the sample. The sequencing sample was made of blood. The receptors here all came from a woman aged 18 to 35 with Graves' ophthalmopathy.

This clonotype has at least ten counts. CDR3 DNA sequence: TGCAGTGTTCATCCTCCAGGGTCGCCGAACACTGAAGCTTTCTTT. Its protein product is CSVHPPGSPNTEAFF. This sequence joins TRBV20-1 and TRBJ1-1; tentative D call: TRBD1 (5 bases). V gave up 7 bases and J gave up 1 base, with 19 bases separating them. The CDR3 runs to 15 residues. Germline V lookup: CDR1 DFQATT, CDR2 SNEGSKA (reference sequence).

This clonotype was picked up many times. V and J are TRBV3-1 and TRBJ1-1; D gene unclear. CDR1 and CDR2 (germline): LGHDT, YNNKEL (reference sequence). This CDR3 has 12 amino acids. V was trimmed by 4 bases and J by 10 bases, leaving 13 bases between them. Written as DNA, the CDR3 is TGTGCCAGCAGCCTATTCGGGTCCGGAGCTTTCTTT. Encoded protein: CASSLFGSGAFF.

Many counts were recorded for this clonotype. The chain recombines TRBV18 with TRBJ2-7; D not certain. CDR1 is KGHSH and CDR2 is LQKENI in the germline V gene. CDR3 length equals 15 residues. The V end was cut by 0 bases, the J end by 0 bases, with 9 bases between. The CDR3 protein is CASSPPGSSSYEQYF. In DNA, the CDR3 is TGTGCCAGCTCACCACCGGGCAGTAGCTCCTACGAGCAGTACTTC. Full variable domain (rest looked up from reference TRBV18 and TRBJ2-7): NAGVMQNPRHLVRRRGQEARLRCSPMKGHSHVYWYRQLPEEGLKFMVYLQKENIIDESGMPKERFSAEFPKEGPSILRIQQVVRGDSAAYFCASSPPGSSSYEQYFGPGTRLTVT.

At least ten counts were recorded for this clonotype. The rearrangement joins TRBV6-2 or TRBV6-3 to TRBJ2-7; D might be TRBD1 or TRBD2, each matching 5 bases. CDR1 and CDR2 (germline): MNHEY, SVGEGT. The V end lost 7 bases, the J end lost 0 bases, and 19 bases lay between the germline ends. The CDR3 totals 16 residues. CDR3 sequence (DNA): TGTGCCAGCATCTCTCGCTCCGGGACGAACTCCTACGAGCAGTACTTC. Translation gives CASISRSGTNSYEQYF.

This clonotype was observed a few times. The rearrangement joins TRBV6-1 to TRBJ1-5; D is ambiguous. The CDR3 has 12 amino acids. In germline, CDR1 is MNHNS, CDR2 SASEGT. Between the trimmed V and J ends, which lost 6 bases and 4 bases, there was a span of 7 bases. DNA for the CDR3: TGTGCCAGCAGGAGTCTTAATCAGCCCCAGCATTTT. Encoded protein: CASRSLNQPQHF.

This clonotype was seen at least ten times. The V call is TRBV27, the J call TRBJ1-5, with TRBD1 identical over 7 bases. Germline V gives CDR1 MNHEY, CDR2 SMNVEV (reference sequence). The CDR3 consists of 15 residues. The V gene end was trimmed by 6 bases and the J gene end by 5 bases; junction bases not matched to a gene: 10. The CDR3 DNA reads TGTGCCAGCAGCGCGACAGGGCAGGGCTATCAGCCCCAGCATTTT. This sequence encodes CASSATGQGYQPQHF.

This clonotype was detected ten times or more. The chain has TRBV27 and TRBJ2-5; TRBD2 matches at 10 bases. Germline V CDR1 and CDR2: MNHEY, SMNVEV (reference sequence). The CDR3 extends over 14 amino acids. V was clipped by 5 bases and J by 4 bases; unmatched bases: 4. The CDR3 DNA is TGTGCCAGCAGTCCGGGACTAGCGAGAGAGACCCAGTACTTC. The encoded protein is CASSPGLARETQYF.

V and J are TRBV5-1 and TRBJ2-3, with 7 nucleotides matching TRBD2. The germline CDR1 and CDR2 sequences are SGHRS and YFSETQ. Trimming removed 0 bases from V and 5 bases from J; junction bases left unmatched: 9. This CDR3 comprises 16 residues. The CDR3 loop is CASSLGGGSGQDTQYF. CDR3 nucleotide sequence: TGCGCCAGCAGCTTGGGGGGGGGTAGCGGCCAAGATACGCAGTATTTT.

The rearrangement uses TRBV30 and TRBJ1-2; D uncertain. This CDR3 contains 13 residues. CDR1 is GTSNPN, CDR2 SVGIG, per germline (reference sequence). Trimming stripped 4 bases from V and 6 bases from J, with 15 bases between. The CDR3: CAWTLRQTNGYTF. CDR3 nucleotides: TGTGCCTGGACCTTGAGGCAAACGAATGGCTACACCTTC. Together with reference TRBV30 and TRBJ1-2, the CDR3 gives the full variable domain: SQTIHQWPATLVQPVGSPLSLECTVEGTSNPNLYWYRQAAGRGLQLLFYSVGIGQISSEVPQNLSASRPQDRQFILSSKKLLLSDSGFYLCAWTLRQTNGYTFGSGTRLTVV.

Ten or more counts support this clonotype. This sequence joins TRBV20-1 and TRBJ2-7, with 10 bases lining up with TRBD2. Germline CDR1 reads DFQATT; CDR2 reads SNEGSKA (reference sequence). With 6 bases clipped from V and 5 bases from J, the junction kept 7 bases outside the gene matches. The CDR3 is 13 amino acids. In DNA, the CDR3 is TGCAGTGCCCTTAGCGGGAGGAGCGACGAGCAGTACTTC. It is translated as CSALSGRSDEQYF.

This clonotype showed up many times. V is TRBV7-2 and J is TRBJ2-5; D gene ambiguous. The germline V gene encodes CDR1 SGHTA and CDR2 FQGNSA. This CDR3 comprises 15 residues. V was trimmed by 6 bases and J by 4 bases, leaving 18 bases between them. CDR3 sequence: CASRRDADSLETQYF. In nucleotides, the CDR3 is TGTGCCAGCAGACGAGACGCTGACTCACTAGAGACCCAGTACTTC.

The chain employs TRBV2 and TRBJ2-1, with TRBD2 matching 13 bases. CDR1 and CDR2 (germline): SNHLY, FYNNEI. V was clipped by 8 bases and J by 8 bases; unmatched bases: 3. The CDR3 runs to 13 residues. CDR3: CASGLAGVHEQFF. CDR3 nucleotide sequence: TGTGCCAGCGGACTAGCGGGAGTACATGAGCAGTTCTTC.

The V call is TRBV7-8, the J call TRBJ1-1, with a possible D match to TRBD1 (6 bases). V lost 5 bases and J lost 8, with 21 bases in between. The germline gives CDR1 SGHVS, CDR2 FQNEAQ. The CDR3 totals 15 residues. CDR3 sequence reads: CASSPPTGSDPEAFF. CDR3 in DNA: TGTGCCAGCAGCCCCCCTACAGGGTCCGACCCCGAAGCTTTCTTT.

In this sample, this clonotype turned up many times. The chain carries TRBV6-2 or TRBV6-3 and TRBJ2-7, with 8 bases matching TRBD1. V dropped 7 bases and J dropped 1; count of bases not matched to a gene: 3. Germline lookup yields CDR1 MNHEY and CDR2 SVGEGT. The CDR3 contains 13 residues. In DNA, the CDR3 is TGTGCCAGCACCCGACAGGGGTCCTACGAGCAGTACTTC. Its protein is CASTRQGSYEQYF.

The chain recombines TRBV30 with TRBJ1-3; D may be TRBD1 (5 bases). Germline V lookup: CDR1 GTSNPN, CDR2 SVGIG (reference sequence). Trimming pared 2 bases from V and 3 bases from J, leaving 11 bases between. There are 14 residues in the CDR3. In DNA form, the CDR3 reads TGTGCCTGGAGTCCGGGGCTGTATGGAAACACCATATATTTT. It is translated as CAWSPGLYGNTIYF. The complete variable domain, with remaining parts taken from reference TRBV30 and TRBJ1-3, reads SQTIHQWPATLVQPVGSPLSLECTVEGTSNPNLYWYRQAAGRGLQLLFYSVGIGQISSEVPQNLSASRPQDRQFILSSKKLLLSDSGFYLCAWSPGLYGNTIYFGEGSWLTVV.

V gene TRBV4-1 combines with J gene TRBJ1-3; no clear D. The CDR3 spans 16 residues. Germline lookup yields CDR1 MGHRA and CDR2 YSYEKL. V was pared by 4 bases and J by 2 bases, with 15 bases between. The CDR3 bases are TGCGCCAGCAGCCGAACCTGGAGTACCGCTGGAAACACCATATATTTT. Its protein product is CASSRTWSTAGNTIYF.

The CDR3 DNA sequence: TGTGCCAGCAGTTACTTAACGGGGGACGTCTATGGCTACACCTTC. Its protein is CASSYLTGDVYGYTF. The gene calls are TRBV6-2 or TRBV6-3 and TRBJ1-2; possibly TRBD1 for D (5 bases). Trimming pared 1 base from V and 4 bases from J, leaving 13 bases between. Germline CDR1 MNHEY, CDR2 SVGEGT. This CDR3 spans 15 amino acids.

This chain joins TRBV6-2 or TRBV6-3 and TRBJ2-5; 7 positions agree with TRBD1. V was clipped by 0 bases and J by 7 bases; unmatched bases: 14. Germline CDR1 is MNHEY and CDR2 is SVGEGT. This CDR3 is built from 17 residues. The CDR3: CASSYSDYRGPYGTQYF. In DNA form, the CDR3 reads TGTGCCAGCAGTTACTCTGACTATAGGGGGCCCTATGGGACCCAGTACTTC.

This clonotype was counted many times. The rearrangement links TRBV30 to TRBJ1-1; possible D gene TRBD1, 5 bases. The CDR3 runs 14 residues. Germline V gene sequence: CDR1 GTSNPN, CDR2 SVGIG (reference sequence). Trimming shortened V by 7 bases and J by 0 bases, and 15 bases separated the two germline ends. As DNA, the CDR3 is TGTGCCTCCGGGGGATTGGGGATGAACACTGAAGCTTTCTTT. The encoded protein is CASGGLGMNTEAFF.